Reported below is one TCR beta chain. Its matching antigen is unknown. This sample is drawn from a study of CD8 T cells in Susac syndrome. Reverse transcription used about 0.45 to 1 ug RNA and random hexamers. MiXCR was run by TCRdb on the immunoSEQ multiplex PCR reads, yielding one entry per CDR3 protein. The table has approximately 210,000 distinct CDR3 sequences, about 94% seen once. Trimming left V 1 base short and J 1 base short, with 13 bases between. The CDR3 totals 16 residues. CDR1 is MNHNS, CDR2 SASEGT, per germline. Study-wide findings and caveats: CD4+ repertoires of Susac syndrome patients lacked detectable clonal expansion.

V gene TRBV6-1 combines with J gene TRBJ1-1, with a tentative D call TRBD1 (5 bases). The specimen was CD4+ T cells from PBMCs. The source is a human donor with Susac syndrome. Here the CDR3 reads CASSEGSTVGNTEAFF. The CDR3 DNA sequence: TGTGCCAGCAGTGAAGGCTCGACAGTTGGGAACACTGAAGCTTTCTTT.